Each of the 29 T cell receptor beta chains below was sequenced from the same sample in a study of technical replicates of blood from several donors. The protocol was immunoSEQ multiplex PCR, while the TCRdb copy is restricted to in-frame clones and leaves out a portion. The sample has fewer than 90,000 clones; approximately 92% are singletons. The sample taken for sequencing was T cells isolated from PBMCs. The receptors here all came from a human donor in good health.

V usage is TRBV2 and J usage is TRBJ2-1; tentatively, D is TRBD1 (7 bases). V lost 5 bases and J 6 bases, leaving 11 bases between the germline ends. CDR3 length equals 13 residues. Germline V lookup: CDR1 SNHLY, CDR2 FYNNEI. The CDR3, as DNA: TGTGCCAGCAGTCGTCAGGGGGGCAATGAGCAGTTCTTC. Protein: CASSRQGGNEQFF. The variable domain in full, with the rest retrieved from reference TRBV2 and TRBJ2-1, is EPEVTQTPSHQVTQMGQEVILRCVPISNHLYFYWYRQILGQKVEFLVSFYNNEISEKSEIFDDQFSVERPDGSNFTLKIRSTKLEDSAMYFCASSRQGGNEQFFGPGTRLTVL.

The gene calls are TRBV23-1 and TRBJ1-5; D ambiguous. TRBV23-1 is annotated as an ORF whose role is uncertain. The CDR3 runs to 13 residues. Between the trimmed V and J ends, which lost 3 bases and 0 bases, there was a span of 3 bases. The DNA for the CDR3 is TGCGCCAGCAGTCATAATAGCAATCAGCCCCAGCATTTT. Encoded protein: CASSHNSNQPQHF.

V usage is TRBV29-1 and J usage is TRBJ2-7; 10 bases line up with TRBD1. V gave up 2 bases and J gave up 5 bases; unmatched junction bases: 6. This CDR3 contains 14 residues. Germline values: CDR1 SQVTM, CDR2 ANQGSEA. The CDR3 loop is CSVELGQGRDEQYF. The CDR3 bases are TGCAGCGTTGAATTGGGACAGGGGCGCGACGAGCAGTACTTC.

The chain employs TRBV19 and TRBJ2-3; 9 positions match TRBD2. This CDR3 is 14 amino acids long. V shed 7 bases, J shed 2 bases, and the junction held 4 bases outside the gene matches. Germline CDR1 LNHDA, CDR2 SQIVND (reference sequence). The CDR3 bases are TGTGCCAGTATAAGCGGGAGGACCACAGATACGCAGTATTTT. Translated, it gives CASISGRTTDTQYF.

This chain links TRBV28 with TRBJ2-1, with TRBD2 identical over 8 bases. CDR1 is MDHEN and CDR2 is SYDVKM in the germline V gene. The CDR3 runs 12 residues. Trimming at V came to 2 bases and at J to 9 bases, leaving 0 bases not matched to a gene. As DNA, the CDR3 is TGTGCCAGCAGTTTAGCGGGAGGTGAGCAGTTCTTC. Its protein product is CASSLAGGEQFF.

The chain carries TRBV19 and TRBJ2-1; 11 bases agree with TRBD2. With V trimmed by 8 bases and J by 6 bases, 9 bases remained unmatched. CDR1 is LNHDA and CDR2 is SQIVND in the germline V gene (reference sequence). The CDR3 covers 15 residues. DNA of the CDR3: TGTGCCAGTTCAGAACTAGCGGGAGTAGTCAATGAGCAGTTCTTC. Translation: CASSELAGVVNEQFF.

CDR3: CASSLNGESYGYTF. The CDR3 DNA reads TGTGCCAGCAGCTTAAACGGGGAATCCTATGGCTACACCTTC. The chain joins TRBV27 to TRBJ1-2; D gene uncertain. Germline lookup yields CDR1 MNHEY and CDR2 SMNVEV (reference sequence). CDR3 length equals 14 residues. V was pared by 6 bases and J by 4 bases, with 15 bases between.

This rearrangement joins TRBV4-1 to TRBJ1-3, with a weak D call TRBD1 (6 bases). Germline assignment: CDR1 MGHRA and CDR2 YSYEKL. The CDR3 has 17 residues. Deletions cut 2 bases from V and 0 bases from J, with 14 bases between. CDR3 sequence: CASSQPWDNDSGNTIYF. DNA of the CDR3: TGCGCCAGCAGCCAACCCTGGGACAACGACTCTGGAAACACCATATATTTT.

The gene calls are TRBV7-2 and TRBJ2-5, with D tentatively TRBD1 (5 bases). Trimming cost V 4 bases and J 4 bases, with 10 bases left between them. CDR3 length: 13 residues. The germline CDR1 and CDR2 sequences are SGHTA and FQGNSA. DNA for the CDR3: TGTGCCAGCAGCTCCCCAGGGATAGAGACCCAGTACTTC. This encodes CASSSPGIETQYF.

J is TRBJ2-1 and V is TRBV9, with D unclear. The CDR3 is 14 amino acids. V was shortened by 1 base and J by 3 bases, with 8 bases between the two germline ends. CDR1 and CDR2 (germline): SGDLS, YYNGEE. DNA of the CDR3: TGTGCCAGCAGCGTAACCCCGCGCTACAATGAGCAGTTCTTC. Its translation is CASSVTPRYNEQFF.

The chain recombines TRBV27 with TRBJ1-2, with a possible D match to TRBD1 (6 bases). The V end was cut by 2 bases, the J end by 7 bases, with 23 bases between. There are 17 residues in the CDR3. Germline V gene lookup returns CDR1 MNHEY and CDR2 SMNVEV (reference sequence). The CDR3 loop reads CASSLRPPGGGMVGYTF. Here the CDR3 DNA reads TGTGCCAGCAGTTTAAGGCCCCCGGGAGGGGGAATGGTTGGCTACACCTTC.

CDR3 in amino acids: CSVEDERGYSYEQYF. The CDR3 bases are TGCAGCGTTGAAGACGAGAGGGGGTACTCCTACGAGCAGTACTTC. The J gene is TRBJ2-7, the V gene TRBV29-1, with D possibly matching TRBD1 (6 bases). V was shortened by 0 bases and J by 0 bases, with 12 bases between the two germline ends. This CDR3 region has 15 residues. The germline V gene encodes CDR1 SQVTM and CDR2 ANQGSEA.

The J gene is TRBJ2-7, the V gene TRBV6-6; the D gene is possibly TRBD2 (6 bases). V shed 7 bases and J shed 4 bases, with 14 bases lying between them. Germline V gives CDR1 MNHNY, CDR2 SVGAGI (reference sequence). The CDR3 covers 13 residues. CDR3 in amino acids: CASTNDGGYEQYF. CDR3 coding DNA: TGTGCCAGCACCAACGATGGAGGGTACGAGCAGTACTTC.

The CDR3 loop is CASSLGLARGGELFF. The CDR3, as DNA: TGTGCCAGCAGCTTAGGACTAGCGAGAGGCGGGGAGCTGTTTTTT. V and J are TRBV7-9 and TRBJ2-2, with 8 bases fitting TRBD2. The V gene end was trimmed by 1 base and the J gene end by 7 bases; junction bases not matched to a gene: 5. In germline, CDR1 is SEHNR, CDR2 FQNEAQ (reference sequence). The CDR3 consists of 15 residues.

V and J are TRBV5-4 and TRBJ1-2, with TRBD1 identical over 10 bases. Germline V gene sequence: CDR1 SGHNT, CDR2 YYREEE (reference sequence). The CDR3 loop spans 14 amino acids. The junction had 4 bases not matched to a gene; V was cut back by 4 bases and J by 4 bases. The CDR3 nucleotides are TGTGCCAGCAGCCCCCGGGACAGGGGCTATGGCTACACCTTC. Protein: CASSPRDRGYGYTF.

The chain combines TRBV6-1 with TRBJ2-1; 14 bases map to TRBD2. The CDR3 length is 15 residues. Per germline, CDR1 MNHNS and CDR2 SASEGT. V was pared by 7 bases and J by 8 bases, with 7 bases of the junction left unmatched. DNA of the CDR3: TGTGCCAGCACCCCCGTGGGACTAGCGGGAGATGAGCAGTTCTTC. Its translation: CASTPVGLAGDEQFF.

The chain carries TRBV11-2 and TRBJ2-7, with TRBD1 matching 8 bases. V was pared by 2 bases and J by 0 bases, with 12 bases of the junction left unmatched. CDR1 and CDR2 (germline): SGHAT, FQNNGV. This CDR3 is 18 amino acids long. The CDR3: CASSLFGQGAESSYEQYF. The CDR3 DNA reads TGTGCCAGCAGCTTATTTGGACAGGGTGCCGAAAGCTCCTACGAGCAGTACTTC.

This chain links TRBV6-6 with TRBJ2-3; TRBD2 might be the D (6 bases). V was pared by 6 bases and J by 6 bases, with 16 bases between. The CDR3 length is 14 residues. Per germline, CDR1 MNHNY and CDR2 SVGAGI (reference sequence). For the CDR3, the DNA is TGTGCCAGCAGCCTACGGGCGGGGAGGGATACGCAGTATTTT. It is translated as CASSLRAGRDTQYF.

This sequence joins TRBV4-2 and TRBJ1-1, with D possibly being TRBD1 (5 bases). CDR1 is LGHNA, CDR2 YNFKEQ, per germline. The V and J ends lost 5 bases and 2 bases respectively, with 12 bases between them. The length of the CDR3 is 14 residues. DNA for the CDR3: TGTGCCAGCAGCTTTGGAGGGGAAAACACTGAAGCTTTCTTT. It translates to CASSFGGENTEAFF.

This chain uses TRBV7-3 with TRBJ2-1; 9 positions agree with TRBD2. Germline loops: CDR1 SGHTA, CDR2 FQGTGA. CDR3 length equals 15 residues. The V gene end was trimmed by 2 bases and the J gene end by 4 bases; junction bases not matched to a gene: 3. In DNA form, the CDR3 reads TGTGCCAGCAGCTTAGCGGGAGGGCTTTACAATGAGCAGTTCTTC. It encodes CASSLAGGLYNEQFF.

The CDR3 region is CASSLHGYEQYF. DNA for the CDR3: TGTGCCAGCAGTTTACACGGTTACGAGCAGTACTTC. The gene calls are TRBV27 and TRBJ2-7; no reliable D call. The CDR3 loop spans 12 amino acids. The germline gives CDR1 MNHEY, CDR2 SMNVEV (reference sequence). Trimming cost V 2 bases and J 4 bases, with 6 bases left between them.

This chain connects TRBV6-4 to TRBJ1-1; possible D gene TRBD1, 5 bases. The CDR3 totals 13 residues. Germline CDR1 is MRHNA and CDR2 is SNTAGT. Trimming stripped 8 bases from V and 0 bases from J, with 10 bases between. Here the CDR3 reads CASQQEMNTEAFF. In DNA form, the CDR3 reads TGTGCCAGCCAACAGGAGATGAACACTGAAGCTTTCTTT.

The chain combines TRBV29-1 with TRBJ2-7; D remains unclear. Deletions cut 4 bases from V and 0 bases from J, with 4 bases between. Germline V CDR1 and CDR2: SQVTM, ANQGSEA. The CDR3 is 11 amino acids. CDR3 protein: CSVGSSYEQYF. The CDR3 DNA sequence: TGCAGCGTTGGCAGCTCCTACGAGCAGTACTTC.

V and J are TRBV5-1 and TRBJ2-7; no clear D gene. The CDR3 spans 12 residues. V was trimmed by 0 bases and J by 5 bases, leaving 6 bases between them. The germline V gene has CDR1 SGHRS and CDR2 YFSETQ. As DNA, the CDR3 is TGCGCCAGCAGCTTGGCCAGTCACGAGCAGTACTTC. Amino acid sequence: CASSLASHEQYF. The full variable domain, completed using reference TRBV5-1 and TRBJ2-7, is KAGVTQTPRYLIKTRGQQVTLSCSPISGHRSVSWYQQTPGQGLQFLFEYFSETQRNKGNFPGRFSGRQFSNSRSEMNVSTLELGDSALYLCASSLASHEQYFGPGTRLTVT.

The chain recombines TRBV19 with TRBJ2-7; 7 bases match TRBD1. Germline values: CDR1 LNHDA, CDR2 SQIVND (reference sequence). After removal of 5 bases from V and 2 bases from J, the junction contained 6 bases not matched to a gene. The CDR3 has 14 residues. The CDR3 DNA reads TGTGCCAGTAGTCTGTGGGACAGAACCTACGAGCAGTACTTC. The encoded protein is CASSLWDRTYEQYF.

V usage is TRBV6-5 and J usage is TRBJ1-5; weak D call: TRBD1 (5 bases). Trimming cost V 2 bases and J 5 bases, with 7 bases left between them. The germline V gene encodes CDR1 MNHEY and CDR2 SVGAGI. The CDR3 length is 13 residues. CDR3 loop: CASSYGADQPQHF. As DNA, the CDR3 is TGTGCCAGCAGTTACGGGGCGGATCAGCCCCAGCATTTT.

This clone was observed a single time. J is TRBJ2-5 and V is TRBV19; 7 bases agree with TRBD1. The CDR3 loop spans 13 amino acids. V was pared by 5 bases and J by 5 bases, with 5 bases of the junction left unmatched. Germline V gene lookup returns CDR1 LNHDA and CDR2 SQIVND (reference sequence). This chain's CDR3 is CASSVTGTETQYF. CDR3 in DNA: TGTGCCAGTAGTGTGACAGGGACGGAGACCCAGTACTTC.

The chain couples TRBV11-2 to TRBJ2-7, with 10 bases fitting TRBD2. The germline gives CDR1 SGHAT, CDR2 FQNNGV. Germline trimming cut 4 bases from V and 6 bases from J; bases unmatched to any gene: 12. The CDR3 covers 16 residues. The CDR3 DNA reads as TGTGCCAGCAGCTCCCAAGCTAGCGGGAGAATCGGCGAGCAGTACTTC. It codes for CASSSQASGRIGEQYF.

This chain joins TRBV4-1 and TRBJ2-7; a possible D gene is TRBD2 (6 bases). The CDR3 length is 14 residues. Germline CDR1 reads MGHRA; CDR2 reads YSYEKL. V was trimmed by 1 base and J by 5 bases, leaving 12 bases between them. In nucleotides, the CDR3 is TGCGCCAGCAGCCAAGGTCTAGCGAATAACGAGCAGTACTTC. Protein product: CASSQGLANNEQYF.